This TCR beta chain was found in a study of blood T cell repertoires in COVID-19. CDR3 length: 13 amino acids. Unmatched junction bases numbered 1, after V lost 6 bases and J lost 8 bases. TCRdb's table, derived via immunoSEQ multiplex PCR, lists solely in-frame clones and lacks some. The sample contains around 130,000 clones, more than 75% of which appear only once. Material for sequencing was peripheral blood. This chain connects TRBV12-3 or TRBV12-4 to TRBJ2-1; 13 bases align to TRBD2. The TCR originated in a man in his 60s with acute or convalescent COVID-19. CDR3 sequence: CASRGLAGDEQFF. The CDR3 DNA reads as TGTGCCAGCAGAGGACTAGCGGGAGATGAGCAGTTCTTC.